These T cell receptor beta chains were read from a single sample in a study of blood T cells in healthy people across ages. From the 5' RACE reads, TCRdb called clonotypes with MiXCR, one entry per CDR3 protein. This sample has roughly 800,000 distinct CDR3 sequences, with roughly 60% found just once. The sample comprised blood. Source of these receptors: a man aged 30-40 years in good health. CDR3s include the opening cysteine and the closing phenylalanine or tryptophan. Fields, in order: D gene, J gene, clone size, V gene, CDR3 DNA, CDR3 protein. D genes are given only for firm matches. Only some rows state a clone size, as once, few, many or a class for expanded clones.

NA,TRBJ2-7,many,TRBV29-1,TGCAGCGTTGTAGGCTCCTACGAGCAGTACTTC,CSVVGSYEQYF
TRBD2,TRBJ2-7,NA,TRBV10-3,TGTGCCATCAGCCGCGTTGGGTCAGCTAGCGGGGCCTCCTACGAGCAGTACTTC,CAISRVGSASGASYEQYF
NA,TRBJ2-1,NA,TRBV27,TGTGCCAGTAGCTCGTCGGGCTCGGGTGAGCAGTTCTTC,CASSSSGSGEQFF
NA,TRBJ2-1,few,TRBV4-2,TGTGCCAGCAGCCAAGATAATAGGTTCCCCTACAATGAGCAGTTCTTC,CASSQDNRFPYNEQFF
TRBD1,TRBJ1-2,NA,TRBV20-1,TGCAGTGCAGAATGGACAGGGGGCTTAAGGGTAAACTATGGCTACACCTTC,CSAEWTGGLRVNYGYTF
NA,TRBJ1-1,NA,TRBV4-1,TGCGCCAGCAGCCAAGATCAAGGGGCTGAAGCTTTCTTT,CASSQDQGAEAFF
NA,TRBJ1-1,NA,TRBV10-3,TGTGCCATCAGTGTTCAGGGGACTGAAGCTTTCTTT,CAISVQGTEAFF
NA,TRBJ2-5,few,TRBV29-1,TGCAGCGTTGAGTACGGGTATCCATCGACCCAGTACTTC,CSVEYGYPSTQYF
NA,TRBJ2-7,NA,TRBV10-3,TGTGCCGTAGGTGGGGAAGGGTCCGGCGAGCAGTACTTC,CAVGGEGSGEQYF
NA,TRBJ2-7,few,TRBV29-1,TGCAGCGTCAAAGACAGACTCGGTAAGGAGCAGTACTTC,CSVKDRLGKEQYF
TRBD2,TRBJ2-5,once,TRBV10-3,TGTGCCATTGCTGAGACTAGCGGGGGGGATGAGCAGTACTTC,CAIAETSGGDEQYF
TRBD2,TRBJ2-7,NA,TRBV20-1,TGCAGTGCCTCGCGAGCGGGAGTCATCTACGAGCAGTACTTC,CSASRAGVIYEQYF
TRBD2,TRBJ2-5,NA,TRBV14,TGTGCCAGCAGCCAAGATAGGAGACTAGCGGGAGGGCCGGAGACCCAGTACTTC,CASSQDRRLAGGPETQYF
NA,TRBJ2-2,NA,TRBV5-5,TGTGCCAGCAGCTTTGACCCCCGTTCACCCGGGGAGCTGTTTTTT,CASSFDPRSPGELFF
NA,TRBJ1-4,NA,TRBV6-6,TGTGCCAGCAGTTTTGGAGGGGTGTCCAGTGAAAAACTGTTTTTT,CASSFGGVSSEKLFF
NA,TRBJ2-7,once,TRBV7-6,TGTGCCAGCAGCTTGGACCGGCGGGACTGGGCCTACGAGCAGTACTTC,CASSLDRRDWAYEQYF
TRBD2,TRBJ2-1,NA,TRBV6-4,TGTGCCAGCAGTGTAAGCGGGATGTCCTACAATGAGCAGTTCTTC,CASSVSGMSYNEQFF
NA,TRBJ1-2,NA,TRBV7-6,TGTGCCAGCAGCTTAAAACCGGAAATCTATGGCTACACCTTC,CASSLKPEIYGYTF
TRBD1,TRBJ2-7,NA,TRBV20-1,TGCAGTGCTCCGGGACAGGACTCCCACGAGCAGTACTTC,CSAPGQDSHEQYF
NA,TRBJ2-1,NA,TRBV7-8,TGTGCCAGCAGCTTAGTCGTGTATGAGCAGTTCTTC,CASSLVVYEQFF
TRBD2,TRBJ2-7,few,TRBV7-2,TGTGCCAGCAGCCCTAGCGGGACCTCCTACGAGCAGTACTTC,CASSPSGTSYEQYF
TRBD1,TRBJ1-5,few,TRBV29-1,TGCAGCGTTGGGACAGGGGGCATTAATCAACCCCAGCATTTT,CSVGTGGINQPQHF
NA,TRBJ2-2,once,TRBV27,TGTGCCAGCAGTCCGCCCTCGTTGGCCGCGAACACCGGGGAGCTGTTTTTT,CASSPPSLAANTGELFF
NA,TRBJ2-3,once,TRBV27,TGTGCCAGCAGTTTCGACACAGACAGCACAGATACGCAGTATTTT,CASSFDTDSTDTQYF
NA,TRBJ2-7,NA,TRBV4-2,TGTGTCAGCAGCCAAGATCTTCGGGGGAACGAGCAGTACTTC,CVSSQDLRGNEQYF
NA,TRBJ1-1,NA,TRBV29-1,TGCAGCGTTGAAGACGATAGGGCGCCCATAGGTGAAGCTTTCTTT,CSVEDDRAPIGEAFF
NA,TRBJ2-5,NA,TRBV3-1,TGTGCCAGCAGCCAAGTGTCTAAAAAAGAGACCCAGTACTTC,CASSQVSKKETQYF
NA,TRBJ2-5,NA,TRBV20-1,TGCAGTGCTAGATACGAGCGCAGGACCCAGTACTTC,CSARYERRTQYF
NA,TRBJ2-1,NA,TRBV29-1,TGCAGCGTTGTGAAGGCGGCCGGGCACAATGAGCAGTTCTTC,CSVVKAAGHNEQFF
NA,TRBJ2-1,NA,TRBV7-9,TGTGCCAGCAGCTTAAATGGAGATGAGCAGTTCTTC,CASSLNGDEQFF
NA,TRBJ1-2,NA,TRBV9,TGTGCCAGCAGCCCATACACAGGCGTGGGGCCTTATGGCTACACCTTC,CASSPYTGVGPYGYTF
TRBD2,TRBJ2-7,once,TRBV5-1,TGCGCCAGCAGCTTGAGGGCGGGGGATTACCCCTACGAGCAGTACTTC,CASSLRAGDYPYEQYF
NA,TRBJ2-3,NA,TRBV6-2/TRBV6-3,TGTGCCAGCTCAACGCTAGGAAGAGATACGCAGTATTTT,CASSTLGRDTQYF
NA,TRBJ2-3,NA,TRBV28,TGTGCCAGCAGGGACGCATCCACAGATACGCAGTATTTT,CASRDASTDTQYF
NA,TRBJ2-1,few,TRBV7-9,TGTGCCAGCAGCTTACGACCTGACAGGTTCACTGAGCAGTTCTTC,CASSLRPDRFTEQFF